The 5 T cell receptor beta chains below were found in one sample sequenced in a study of blood T cell repertoires in COVID-19. Libraries were prepared by immunoSEQ multiplex PCR; TCRdb keeps only in-frame clonotypes and omits some of them. Found here are approximately 81,000 clones, about 88% of them singletons; the top ten hold 12%. Sequenced: peripheral blood. The receptors derive from a man in his 70s with active or convalescent COVID-19.

V gene TRBV6-1 combines with J gene TRBJ2-2; D might be TRBD1 (6 bases). The germline gives CDR1 MNHNS, CDR2 SASEGT. The V and J ends lost 2 bases and 4 bases respectively, with 8 bases between them. There are 14 residues in the CDR3. The CDR3 DNA follows: TGTGCCAGCAGTGAAAGAGGGGGCACCGGGGAGCTGTTTTTT. Translating gives CASSERGGTGELFF.

In regard to this clone: Other DNA sequences within the sample encode an identical CDR3. The chain carries TRBV5-1 and TRBJ2-2; TRBD2 matches at 8 bases. This CDR3 region has 16 residues. Trimming removed 6 bases from V and 1 base from J; junction bases left unmatched: 8. Germline CDR1 reads SGHRS; CDR2 reads YFSETQ. CDR3 bases: TGCGCCAGCACCGAAATCGCGGGGGGGAACACCGGGGAGCTGTTTTTT. Residues: CASTEIAGGNTGELFF.

This clone occurred a few times. The V call is TRBV7-9, the J call TRBJ2-7, with D unresolved. The germline V gene encodes CDR1 SEHNR and CDR2 FQNEAQ (reference sequence). Trimming took off 0 bases at V and 3 bases at J, with 6 bases between the two ends. The CDR3 totals 13 residues. The CDR3 nucleotides are TGTGCCAGCAGCTTAGCGCTATTCTACGAGCAGTACTTC. Translated: CASSLALFYEQYF. Full variable domain (remainder filled in from reference TRBV7-9 and TRBJ2-7): DTGVSQNPRHKITKRGQNVTFRCDPISEHNRLYWYRQTLGQGPEFLTYFQNEAQLEKSRLLSDRFSAERPKGSFSTLEIQRTEQGDSAMYLCASSLALFYEQYFGPGTRLTVT.

Of note for this clone: Compared with germline, one end of the junction differs, possibly owing to a read error. The V call is TRBV3-1 (or the pseudogene TRBV3-2), the J call TRBJ2-1, with 7 bases that match TRBD1. The CDR3 sequence is 12 residues long. The germline V gene has CDR1 LGHDT and CDR2 YNNKEL (reference sequence). The chain's CDR3 is CASRQATGKQFF. CDR3 nucleotides: TGTGCCAGCAGACAAGCGACAGGGAAGCAGTTCTTC.

The chain combines TRBV6-5 with TRBJ1-2; 8 positions match TRBD1. This CDR3 contains 14 residues. V trimming: 2 bases; J trimming: 7 bases; junction bases outside the gene matches: 6. In germline, CDR1 is MNHEY, CDR2 SVGAGI. The CDR3 coding sequence is TGTGCCAGCAGTTACCGGACAGGGATCGGTGGCTACACCTTC. This translates into CASSYRTGIGGYTF.